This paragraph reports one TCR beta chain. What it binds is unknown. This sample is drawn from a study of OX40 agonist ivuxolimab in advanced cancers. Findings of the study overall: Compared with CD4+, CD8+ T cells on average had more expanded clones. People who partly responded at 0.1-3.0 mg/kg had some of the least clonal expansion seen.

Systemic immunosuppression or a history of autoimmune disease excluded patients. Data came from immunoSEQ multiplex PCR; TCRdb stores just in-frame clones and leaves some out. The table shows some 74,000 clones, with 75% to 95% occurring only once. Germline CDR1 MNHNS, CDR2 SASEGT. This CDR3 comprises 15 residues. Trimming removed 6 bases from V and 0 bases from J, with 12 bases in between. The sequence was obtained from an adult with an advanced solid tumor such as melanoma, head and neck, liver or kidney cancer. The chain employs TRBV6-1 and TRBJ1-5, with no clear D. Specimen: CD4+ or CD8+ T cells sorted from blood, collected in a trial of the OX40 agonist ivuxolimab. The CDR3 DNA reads TGTGCCAGCAGGTCCTTTGTGATTAGCAATCAGCCCCAGCATTTT. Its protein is CASRSFVISNQPQHF.